This T cell receptor (beta chain) was observed in a study of siplizumab effects on memory and regulatory T cells. Overall study findings and caveats: Treg origin accounted for an average of roughly 70% of mappable alloreactive CD4+ clones with siplizumab and roughly 26% in controls. Naive T cells, seemingly more diverse than memory cells, seemed major alloresponse contributors. The authors could not assign a naive or memory phenotype to roughly 75-95% of proliferating CD4+ or CD8+ clones.

Every sample had roughly 9.1 x 10^4 of its TCR templates assayed. Method: immunoSEQ multiplex PCR; TCRdb's copy keeps in-frame clones and lacks some. The data contain 100,000 or so clones, 92% of them singletons. Germline assignment: CDR1 MNHNS and CDR2 SASEGT. Trimming pared 1 base from V and 1 base from J, leaving 8 bases between. The CDR3 has 15 amino acids. With regard to this clone: Its cognate antigen is unknown.

The sequence was collected from a human donor in good health. Sequenced input: non-Treg CD4+ T cells sorted from blood. The chain links TRBV6-1 to TRBJ1-3; no firm D call. The CDR3: CASSEVSISGNTIYF. CDR3 nucleotide sequence: TGTGCCAGCAGTGAAGTATCGATATCTGGAAACACCATATATTTT.